These T cell receptor beta chains were read from a single sample in a study of blood T cell repertoires in COVID-19. Sequencing used immunoSEQ multiplex PCR; TCRdb keeps in-frame clones, though not all of them. The sample lists about 43,000 clones, 87% occurring once. Material for sequencing was peripheral blood. These receptors were taken from a human donor in a cohort sampled during active COVID-19. Both conserved end residues are part of each CDR3. The D gene is left open where the match is weak. Clone size is shown for a subset of rows, as once, few, many or a class of expanded clone.

>TRBJ2-2|TRBD2|-|TRBV7-9
TGTGCCAGCAGCTTAGAGCGCCTAGCGGGAGCCACCGGGGAGCTGTTTTTT
CASSLERLAGATGELFF
>TRBJ2-2|-|once|TRBV28
TGTGCCAGCAGTTTATCCGGGCGGGACACCGGGGAGCTGTTTTTT
CASSLSGRDTGELFF
>TRBJ2-7|TRBD2|few|TRBV7-9
TGTGCCAGCAGCTTAACTCGACTCGGGTTTAGCGGGAACTACGAGCAGTACTTC
CASSLTRLGFSGNYEQYF
>TRBJ2-5|TRBD2|few|TRBV7-2
TGTGCCAGCAGTACCCGACTAGCGGGACAAGAGACCCAGTACTTC
CASSTRLAGQETQYF
>TRBJ2-6|TRBD1|-|TRBV27
TGTGCCAGCAGTCCCGGACAGGTTGGGGCCAACGTCCTGACTTTC
CASSPGQVGANVLTF
>TRBJ1-3|TRBD1|-|TRBV28
TGTGCCAGCAGCCTGGACAGGGGTCCGGGAAACACCATATATTTT
CASSLDRGPGNTIYF
>TRBJ2-2|-|-|TRBV3-1/TRBV3-2
TGTGCCAGCAGCGGGGCGGGACTGGGCACCGGGGAGCTGTTTTTT
CASSGAGLGTGELFF
>TRBJ2-4|TRBD1|-|TRBV24-1
TGTGCCACCAGTGACGACAGGGGCGGGATGGGGAACATTCAGTACTTC
CATSDDRGGMGNIQYF
>TRBJ1-5|TRBD1|-|TRBV15
TGTGCCACCAGCAGAGAGGACAGGGGGGGAGATCAGCCCCAGCATTTT
CATSREDRGGDQPQHF
>TRBJ2-7|TRBD1|-|TRBV11-2
TGTGCCAGCAGCCCACTGACAGGGGCCGCCTACGAGCAGTACTTC
CASSPLTGAAYEQYF
>TRBJ1-1|-|-|TRBV29-1
TGCGGAATCCCGGGGGGACGGACTGAAGCTTTCTTT
CGIPGGRTEAFF
>TRBJ2-1|-|few|TRBV28
TGTGCCAGCAGACCTCGTTTTCGGGACATAAACAATGAGCAGTTCTTC
CASRPRFRDINNEQFF
>TRBJ2-3|TRBD1|-|TRBV7-7
TGTGCCAGCAGCTTAGGAGGACAGGGTAGAGATACGCAGTATTTT
CASSLGGQGRDTQYF
>TRBJ2-7|-|-|TRBV6-6
TGTGCCAGCGGCAAAACGTACGAGCAGTACTTC
CASGKTYEQYF
>TRBJ2-6|-|-|TRBV7-5
TGTGTCAGAAGCTTGGCGGACAGCTACTCTGGGGCCAACGTCCTGACTTTC
CVRSLADSYSGANVLTF
>TRBJ2-5|TRBD2|-|TRBV19
TGTGCCAGTAGTATAGGAGCGGGAGGGGGCGAGACCCAGTACTTC
CASSIGAGGGETQYF
>TRBJ1-5|-|-|TRBV24-1
TGTGCCGGTTATAGGGGGGGCGATTGGTATCAGCCCCAGCATTTT
CAGYRGGDWYQPQHF
>TRBJ1-6|TRBD1|-|TRBV7-9
TGTGCCAGCAGCTCCGGGATTGGACAGGGTAATTCACCCCTCCACTTT
CASSSGIGQGNSPLHF